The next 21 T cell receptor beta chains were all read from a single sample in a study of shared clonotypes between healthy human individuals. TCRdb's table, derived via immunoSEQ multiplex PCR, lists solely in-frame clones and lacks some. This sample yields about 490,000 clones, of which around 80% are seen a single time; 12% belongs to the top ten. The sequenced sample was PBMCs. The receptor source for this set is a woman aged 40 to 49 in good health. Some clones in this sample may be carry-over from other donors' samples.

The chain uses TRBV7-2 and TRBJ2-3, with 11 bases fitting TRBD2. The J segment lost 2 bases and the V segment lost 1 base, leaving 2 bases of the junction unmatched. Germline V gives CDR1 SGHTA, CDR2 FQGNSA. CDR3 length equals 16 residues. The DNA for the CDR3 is TGTGCCAGCAGCTTAGGGGGACTAGCGGACACAGATACGCAGTATTTT. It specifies CASSLGGLADTDTQYF.

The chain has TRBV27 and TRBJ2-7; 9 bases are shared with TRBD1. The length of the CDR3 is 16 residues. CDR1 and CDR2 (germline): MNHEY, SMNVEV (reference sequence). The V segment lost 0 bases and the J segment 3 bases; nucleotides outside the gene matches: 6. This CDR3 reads CASSLSGTGSFYEQYF. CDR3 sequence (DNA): TGTGCCAGCAGTTTATCTGGGACAGGGTCTTTCTACGAGCAGTACTTC.

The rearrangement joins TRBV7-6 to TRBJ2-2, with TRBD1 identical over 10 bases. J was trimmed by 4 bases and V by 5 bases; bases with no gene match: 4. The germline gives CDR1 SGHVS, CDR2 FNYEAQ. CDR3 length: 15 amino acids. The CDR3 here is CASSPRDRGTGELFF. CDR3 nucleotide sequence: TGTGCCAGCAGCCCCCGGGACAGGGGCACCGGGGAGCTGTTTTTT.

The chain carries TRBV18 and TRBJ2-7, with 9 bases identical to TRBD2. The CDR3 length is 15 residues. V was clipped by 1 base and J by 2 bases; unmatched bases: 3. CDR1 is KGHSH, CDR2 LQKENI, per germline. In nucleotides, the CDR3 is TGTGCCAGCTCACCACTAGCGGGAGACACCTACGAGCAGTACTTC. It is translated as CASSPLAGDTYEQYF.

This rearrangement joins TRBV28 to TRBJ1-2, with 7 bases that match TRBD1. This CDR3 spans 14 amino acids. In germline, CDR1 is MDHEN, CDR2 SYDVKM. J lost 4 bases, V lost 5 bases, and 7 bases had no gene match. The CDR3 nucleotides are TGTGCCAGCAGTCTCTCTGACAGGGTCTATGGCTACACCTTC. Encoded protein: CASSLSDRVYGYTF.

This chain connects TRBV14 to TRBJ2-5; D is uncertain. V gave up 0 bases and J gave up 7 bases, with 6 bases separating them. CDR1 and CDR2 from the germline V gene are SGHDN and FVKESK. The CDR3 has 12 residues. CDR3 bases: TGTGCCAGCAGCCAAGATCGCCGGACCCAGTACTTC. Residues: CASSQDRRTQYF.

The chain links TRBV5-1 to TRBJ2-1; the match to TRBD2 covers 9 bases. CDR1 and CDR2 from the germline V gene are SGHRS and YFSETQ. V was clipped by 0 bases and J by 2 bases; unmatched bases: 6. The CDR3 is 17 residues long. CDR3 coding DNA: TGCGCCAGCAGCTTGGGCTCCGCTAGCGGGGCCTACAATGAGCAGTTCTTC. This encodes CASSLGSASGAYNEQFF.

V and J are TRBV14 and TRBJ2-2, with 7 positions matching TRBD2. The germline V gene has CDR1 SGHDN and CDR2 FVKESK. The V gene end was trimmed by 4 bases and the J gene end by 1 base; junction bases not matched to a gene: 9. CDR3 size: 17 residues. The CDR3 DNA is TGTGCCAGCAGCCGCCTTACTCCTAGCGGGAACACCGGGGAGCTGTTTTTT. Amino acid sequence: CASSRLTPSGNTGELFF. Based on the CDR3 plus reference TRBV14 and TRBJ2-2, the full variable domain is EAGVTQFPSHSVIEKGQTVTLRCDPISGHDNLYWYRRVMGKEIKFLLHFVKESKQDESGMPNNRFLAERTGGTYSTLKVQPAELEDSGVYFCASSRLTPSGNTGELFFGEGSRLTVL.

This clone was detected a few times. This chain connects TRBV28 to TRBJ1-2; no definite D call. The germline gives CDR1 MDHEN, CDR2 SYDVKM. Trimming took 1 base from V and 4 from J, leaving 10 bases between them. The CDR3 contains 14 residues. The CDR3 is CASSLSVTFYGYTF. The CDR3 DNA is TGTGCCAGCAGTTTATCCGTCACCTTCTATGGCTACACCTTC.

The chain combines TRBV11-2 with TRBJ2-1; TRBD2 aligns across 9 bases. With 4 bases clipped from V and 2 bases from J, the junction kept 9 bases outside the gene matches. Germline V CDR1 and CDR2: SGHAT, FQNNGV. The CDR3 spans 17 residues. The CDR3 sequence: CASSSRGIAGAYNEQFF. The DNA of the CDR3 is TGTGCCAGCAGCTCCCGGGGGATAGCGGGGGCCTACAATGAGCAGTTCTTC.

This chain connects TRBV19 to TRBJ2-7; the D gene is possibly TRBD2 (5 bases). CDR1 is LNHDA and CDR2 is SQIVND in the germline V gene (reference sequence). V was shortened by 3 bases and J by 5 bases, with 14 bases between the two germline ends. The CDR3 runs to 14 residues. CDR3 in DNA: TGTGCCAGTAGTATTGGGAGCAGTGGGAACGAGCAGTACTTC. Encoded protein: CASSIGSSGNEQYF.

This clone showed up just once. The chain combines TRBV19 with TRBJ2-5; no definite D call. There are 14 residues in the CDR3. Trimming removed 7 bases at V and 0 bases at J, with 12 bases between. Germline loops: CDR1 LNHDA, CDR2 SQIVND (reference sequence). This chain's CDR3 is CASKSVADQETQYF. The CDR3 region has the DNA TGTGCCAGTAAGAGCGTGGCGGACCAAGAGACCCAGTACTTC.

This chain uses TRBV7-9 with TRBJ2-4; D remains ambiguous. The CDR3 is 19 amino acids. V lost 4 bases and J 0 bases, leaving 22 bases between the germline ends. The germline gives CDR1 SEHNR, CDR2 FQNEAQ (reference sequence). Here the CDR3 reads CASSSTLSEYYLAKNIQYF. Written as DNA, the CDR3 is TGTGCCAGCAGCTCGACGCTGAGCGAATATTACCTAGCCAAAAACATTCAGTACTTC.

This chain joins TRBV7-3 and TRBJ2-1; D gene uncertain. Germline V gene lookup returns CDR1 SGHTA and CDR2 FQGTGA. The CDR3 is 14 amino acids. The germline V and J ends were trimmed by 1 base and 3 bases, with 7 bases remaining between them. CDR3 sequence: CASSLMVNYNEQFF. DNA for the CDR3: TGTGCCAGCAGCTTAATGGTCAACTACAATGAGCAGTTCTTC.

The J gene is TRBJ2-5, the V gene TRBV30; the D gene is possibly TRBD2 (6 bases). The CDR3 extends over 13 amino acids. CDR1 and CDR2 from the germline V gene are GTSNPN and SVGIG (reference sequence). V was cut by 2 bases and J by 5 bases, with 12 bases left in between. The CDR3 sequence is CAWSLGEVETQYF. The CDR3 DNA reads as TGTGCCTGGAGTCTGGGGGAGGTGGAGACCCAGTACTTC. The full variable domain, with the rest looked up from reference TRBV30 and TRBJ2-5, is SQTIHQWPATLVQPVGSPLSLECTVEGTSNPNLYWYRQAAGRGLQLLFYSVGIGQISSEVPQNLSASRPQDRQFILSSKKLLLSDSGFYLCAWSLGEVETQYFGPGTRLLVL.

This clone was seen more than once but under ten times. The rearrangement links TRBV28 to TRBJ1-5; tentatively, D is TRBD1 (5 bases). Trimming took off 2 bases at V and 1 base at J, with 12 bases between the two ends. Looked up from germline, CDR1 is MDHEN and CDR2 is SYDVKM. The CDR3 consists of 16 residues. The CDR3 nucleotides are TGTGCCAGCAGTTTAGTCCCCCCAGGGAGCAATCAGCCCCAGCATTTT. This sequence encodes CASSLVPPGSNQPQHF. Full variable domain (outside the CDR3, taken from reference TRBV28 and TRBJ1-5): DVKVTQSSRYLVKRTGEKVFLECVQDMDHENMFWYRQDPGLGLRLIYFSYDVKMKEKGDIPEGYSVSREKKERFSLILESASTNQTSMYLCASSLVPPGSNQPQHFGDGTRLSIL.

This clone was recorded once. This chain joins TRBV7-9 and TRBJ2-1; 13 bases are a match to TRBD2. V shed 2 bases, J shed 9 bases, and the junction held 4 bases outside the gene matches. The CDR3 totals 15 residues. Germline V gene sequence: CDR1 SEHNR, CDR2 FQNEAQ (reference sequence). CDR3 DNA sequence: TGTGCCAGCAGCTTAATGACTAGCGGGGGGAGTGAGCAGTTCTTC. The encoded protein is CASSLMTSGGSEQFF.

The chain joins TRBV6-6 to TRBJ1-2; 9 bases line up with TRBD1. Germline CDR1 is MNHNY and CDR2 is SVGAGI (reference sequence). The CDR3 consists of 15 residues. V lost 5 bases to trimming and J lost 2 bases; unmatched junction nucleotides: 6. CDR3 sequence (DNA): TGTGCCAGCAGTGCCGTACAGGGGGCAAACTATGGCTACACCTTC. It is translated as CASSAVQGANYGYTF.

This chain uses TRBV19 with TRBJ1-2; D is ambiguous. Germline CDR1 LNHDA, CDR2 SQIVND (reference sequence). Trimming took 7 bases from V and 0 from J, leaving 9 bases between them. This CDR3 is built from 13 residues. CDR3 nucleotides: TGTGCCAGTAATTCCGTAGCTAACTATGGCTACACCTTC. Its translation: CASNSVANYGYTF.

The CDR3 reads CASSETGSTGELFF. DNA for the CDR3: TGTGCCAGCAGTGAAACAGGGAGTACCGGGGAGCTGTTTTTT. V gene TRBV2 combines with J gene TRBJ2-2, with a weak D call TRBD1 (6 bases). The CDR3 runs 14 residues. V was cut by 2 bases and J by 5 bases, with 9 bases left in between. Looked up from germline, CDR1 is SNHLY and CDR2 is FYNNEI.

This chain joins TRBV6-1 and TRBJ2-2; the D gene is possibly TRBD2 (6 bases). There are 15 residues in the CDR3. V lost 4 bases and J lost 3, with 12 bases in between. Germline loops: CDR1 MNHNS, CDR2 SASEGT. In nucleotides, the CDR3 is TGTGCCAGCAGTGCGGGAGATACCCACACCGGGGAGCTGTTTTTT. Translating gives CASSAGDTHTGELFF.